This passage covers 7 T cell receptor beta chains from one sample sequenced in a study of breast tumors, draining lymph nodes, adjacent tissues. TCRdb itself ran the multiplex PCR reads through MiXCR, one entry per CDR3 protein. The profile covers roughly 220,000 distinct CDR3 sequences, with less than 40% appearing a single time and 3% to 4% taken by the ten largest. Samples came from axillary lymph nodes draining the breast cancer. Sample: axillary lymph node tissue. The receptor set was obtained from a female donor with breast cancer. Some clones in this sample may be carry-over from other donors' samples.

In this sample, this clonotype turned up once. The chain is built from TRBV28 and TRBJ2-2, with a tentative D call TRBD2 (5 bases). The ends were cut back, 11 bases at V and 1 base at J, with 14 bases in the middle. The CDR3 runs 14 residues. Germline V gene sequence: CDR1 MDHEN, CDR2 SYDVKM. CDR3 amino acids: CACDPGLNTGELFF. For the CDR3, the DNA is TGTGCCTGCGATCCGGGATTGAACACCGGGGAGCTGTTTTTT.

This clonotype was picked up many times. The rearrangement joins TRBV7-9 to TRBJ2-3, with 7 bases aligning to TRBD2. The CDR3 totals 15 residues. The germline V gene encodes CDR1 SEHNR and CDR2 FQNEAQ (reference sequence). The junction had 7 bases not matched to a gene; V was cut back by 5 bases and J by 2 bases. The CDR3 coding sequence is TGTGCCAGCAGCCCACTAGCGCGGGACACAGATACGCAGTATTTT. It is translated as CASSPLARDTDTQYF. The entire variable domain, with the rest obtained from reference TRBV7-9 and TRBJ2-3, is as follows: DTGVSQNPRHKITKRGQNVTFRCDPISEHNRLYWYRQTLGQGPEFLTYFQNEAQLEKSRLLSDRFSAERPKGSFSTLEIQRTEQGDSAMYLCASSPLARDTDTQYFGPGTRLTVL.

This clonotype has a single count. The DNA for the CDR3 is TGTGCCACCAGTGATTTTCCGGGACAGGGGGCTGAGGAGCAGTTCTTC. It specifies CATSDFPGQGAEEQFF. The chain has TRBV24-1 and TRBJ2-1, with 12 bases aligning to TRBD1. V trimming: 1 base; J trimming: 10 bases; junction bases outside the gene matches: 7. Germline values: CDR1 KGHDR, CDR2 SFDVKD. This CDR3 has 16 amino acids.

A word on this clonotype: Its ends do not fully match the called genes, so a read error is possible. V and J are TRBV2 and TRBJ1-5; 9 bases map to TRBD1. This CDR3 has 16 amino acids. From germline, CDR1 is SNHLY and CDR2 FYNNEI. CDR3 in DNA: TGTGCCAGCAGTGAGGGACAGGGAATCCTCAATCGGCCCCAGCATTTT. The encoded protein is CASSEGQGILNRPQHF.

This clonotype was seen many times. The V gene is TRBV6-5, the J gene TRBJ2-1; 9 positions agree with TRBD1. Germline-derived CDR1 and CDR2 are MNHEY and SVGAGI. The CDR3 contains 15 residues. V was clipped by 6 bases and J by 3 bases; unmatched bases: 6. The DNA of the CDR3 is TGTGCCAGCAGCCTTCGGGACAGGGTCTACAATGAGCAGTTCTTC. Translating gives CASSLRDRVYNEQFF.

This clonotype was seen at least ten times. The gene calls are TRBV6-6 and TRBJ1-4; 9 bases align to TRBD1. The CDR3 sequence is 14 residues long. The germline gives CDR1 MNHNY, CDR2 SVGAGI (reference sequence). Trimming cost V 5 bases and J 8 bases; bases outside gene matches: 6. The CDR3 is CASSTPGQGEKLFF. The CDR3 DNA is TGTGCCAGCAGTACCCCGGGACAGGGAGAAAAACTGTTTTTT.

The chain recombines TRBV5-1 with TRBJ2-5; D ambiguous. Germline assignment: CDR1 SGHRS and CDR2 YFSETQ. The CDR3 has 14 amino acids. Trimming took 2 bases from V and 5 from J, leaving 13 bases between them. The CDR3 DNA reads TGCGCCAGCAGCTTAAGGCCTCTCGGGGAGACCCAGTACTTC. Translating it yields CASSLRPLGETQYF. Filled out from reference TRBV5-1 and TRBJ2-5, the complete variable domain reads KAGVTQTPRYLIKTRGQQVTLSCSPISGHRSVSWYQQTPGQGLQFLFEYFSETQRNKGNFPGRFSGRQFSNSRSEMNVSTLELGDSALYLCASSLRPLGETQYFGPGTRLLVL.